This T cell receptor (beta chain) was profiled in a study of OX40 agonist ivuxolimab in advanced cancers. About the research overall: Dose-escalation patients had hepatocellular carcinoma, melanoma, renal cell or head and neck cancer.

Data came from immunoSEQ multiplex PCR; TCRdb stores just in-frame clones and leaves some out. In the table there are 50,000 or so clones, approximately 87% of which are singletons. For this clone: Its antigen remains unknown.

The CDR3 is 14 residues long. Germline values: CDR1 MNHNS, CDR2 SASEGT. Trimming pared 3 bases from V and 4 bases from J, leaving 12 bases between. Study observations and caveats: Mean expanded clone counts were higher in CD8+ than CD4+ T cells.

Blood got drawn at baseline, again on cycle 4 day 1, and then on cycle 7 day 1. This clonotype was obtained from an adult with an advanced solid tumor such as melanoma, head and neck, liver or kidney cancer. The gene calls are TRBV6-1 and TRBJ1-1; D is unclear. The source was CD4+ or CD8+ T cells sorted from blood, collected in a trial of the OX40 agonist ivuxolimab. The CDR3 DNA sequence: TGTGCCAGCAGTGATCTTTTTGGTGCCACTGAAGCTTTCTTT. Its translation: CASSDLFGATEAFF.